Below, 30 T cell receptor beta chains from the same sample are listed, as sequenced in a study of blood T cell repertoires in COVID-19. Assay used: immunoSEQ multiplex PCR; TCRdb lists only in-frame clones, some missing. Among about 60,000 clones listed, 60% to 85% were seen once. Sequencing input: peripheral blood. These receptors were obtained from a man under 40 with COVID-19, enrolled during active disease.

The chain joins TRBV6-1 to TRBJ2-1; 7 nucleotides match TRBD2. Germline V gene lookup returns CDR1 MNHNS and CDR2 SASEGT. The junction had 9 bases not matched to a gene; V was cut back by 0 bases and J by 1 base. The CDR3 length is 18 residues. As DNA, the CDR3 is TGTGCCAGCAGTGAAGCTAGGTTAAGCGGGATTTCCTACAATGAGCAGTTCTTC. Translated: CASSEARLSGISYNEQFF.

Remarks on this clone: This same CDR3 is encoded by further DNA sequences in the sample. The chain links TRBV2 to TRBJ2-1, with TRBD2 identical over 8 bases. The CDR3 spans 15 residues. The germline V gene has CDR1 SNHLY and CDR2 FYNNEI. The V segment lost 5 bases and the J segment 4 bases; nucleotides outside the gene matches: 7. CDR3 in DNA: TGTGCCAGCAGTCGTACTAGCGGAGTTTACAATGAGCAGTTCTTC. Its translation: CASSRTSGVYNEQFF.

The genes are TRBV2 and TRBJ2-3; no firm D call. Per the germline V gene, CDR1 is SNHLY and CDR2 is FYNNEI. This CDR3 contains 14 residues. Deletions cut 3 bases from V and 2 bases from J, with 9 bases between. As DNA, the CDR3 is TGTGCCAGCAGTGATCTCCAGGTCACAGATACGCAGTATTTT. Translated: CASSDLQVTDTQYF. Together with reference TRBV2 and TRBJ2-3, the CDR3 gives the full variable domain: EPEVTQTPSHQVTQMGQEVILRCVPISNHLYFYWYRQILGQKVEFLVSFYNNEISEKSEIFDDQFSVERPDGSNFTLKIRSTKLEDSAMYFCASSDLQVTDTQYFGPGTRLTVL.

Many counts were recorded for this clone. The CDR3 nucleotides read TGTGCCATACATTCCAGAGGGACAGCCTCTGACGGCTACACCTTC. It yields the protein CAIHSRGTASDGYTF. The rearrangement joins TRBV10-3 to TRBJ1-2; TRBD1 agrees at 7 bases. This CDR3 is built from 15 residues. From germline, CDR1 is ENHRY and CDR2 SYGVKD. V lost 9 bases, J lost 8 bases, and 18 bases stayed unmatched.

This sequence joins TRBV28 and TRBJ1-1, with D maybe TRBD1 (5 bases). Germline V gives CDR1 MDHEN, CDR2 SYDVKM. V lost 5 bases to trimming and J lost 3 bases, with 7 bases between them. The CDR3 runs to 12 residues. The CDR3 loop reads CASSDRHTEAFF. The CDR3 coding sequence is TGTGCCAGCAGTGACAGACACACTGAAGCTTTCTTT.

This chain connects TRBV3-1 (or the pseudogene TRBV3-2) to TRBJ1-1; D is unresolved. The germline V and J ends were trimmed by 3 bases and 4 bases, with 12 bases remaining between them. Germline-derived CDR1 and CDR2 are LGHDT and YNNKEL (reference sequence). The CDR3 is 14 residues long. The DNA of the CDR3 is TGTGCCAGCAGCCATATGGGGAGGATCACTGAAGCTTTCTTT. Its translation: CASSHMGRITEAFF.

J is TRBJ1-2 and V is TRBV7-9; a possible D gene is TRBD1 (5 bases). Germline V gene lookup returns CDR1 SEHNR and CDR2 FQNEAQ (reference sequence). Trimming shortened V by 5 bases and J by 4 bases, and 14 bases separated the two germline ends. CDR3 length: 14 residues. CDR3 region: CASSHPQASYGYTF. The DNA of the CDR3 is TGTGCCAGCAGCCATCCACAGGCGAGCTATGGCTACACCTTC.

The chain's CDR3 is CASSQDPGGQAETQYF. The CDR3 DNA reads as TGCGCCAGCAGCCAAGATCCGGGAGGGCAGGCAGAGACCCAGTACTTC. The chain couples TRBV4-1 to TRBJ2-5; TRBD2 aligns across 8 bases. The V gene end was trimmed by 0 bases and the J gene end by 4 bases; junction bases not matched to a gene: 7. The CDR3 contains 16 residues. CDR1 and CDR2 from the germline V gene are MGHRA and YSYEKL.

The rearrangement uses TRBV6-4 and TRBJ2-3, with 8 bases fitting TRBD2. Germline values: CDR1 MRHNA, CDR2 SNTAGT. After removal of 0 bases from V and 4 bases from J, the junction contained 6 bases not matched to a gene. The CDR3 covers 16 residues. DNA for the CDR3: TGTGCCAGCAGTGACTCAGCGGGAGATAGGGCAGATACGCAGTATTTT. Translated: CASSDSAGDRADTQYF.

This clone was found many times. This chain joins TRBV27 and TRBJ1-2, with 9 bases aligning to TRBD1. Looked up from germline, CDR1 is MNHEY and CDR2 is SMNVEV (reference sequence). The length of the CDR3 is 16 residues. The V gene end was trimmed by 6 bases and the J gene end by 6 bases; junction bases not matched to a gene: 14. CDR3 protein: CASSFSGLQGAHGYTF. CDR3 in DNA: TGTGCCAGCAGCTTTAGTGGACTACAGGGGGCGCATGGCTACACCTTC.

V usage is TRBV7-6 and J usage is TRBJ2-3; no clear D gene. CDR1 and CDR2 from the germline V gene are SGHVS and FNYEAQ. The CDR3 is 15 amino acids. Trimming pared 1 base from V and 3 bases from J, leaving 11 bases between. The CDR3 DNA reads TGTGCCAGCAGCTTAGTAGGCAGACTTACAGATACGCAGTATTTT. It yields the protein CASSLVGRLTDTQYF.

V gene TRBV27 combines with J gene TRBJ1-2; D may be TRBD1 (6 bases). Looked up from germline, CDR1 is MNHEY and CDR2 is SMNVEV (reference sequence). The ends were cut back, 2 bases at V and 5 bases at J, with 15 bases in the middle. This CDR3 is 15 amino acids long. CDR3: CASSLLGQSRYGYTF. In DNA, the CDR3 is TGTGCCAGCAGTTTACTGGGACAATCCCGGTATGGCTACACCTTC.

CDR3 DNA sequence: TGTGCCAGCAGCGTAGGGCCGGGGACTGAAGCTTTCTTT. It codes for CASSVGPGTEAFF. This sequence joins TRBV9 and TRBJ1-1; unclear D gene. The CDR3 consists of 13 residues. Trimming left V 0 bases short and J 5 bases short, with 8 bases between. CDR1 and CDR2 from the germline V gene are SGDLS and YYNGEE.

This clone was detected only once. The V gene is TRBV29-1, the J gene TRBJ2-1; 8 bases are shared with TRBD2. The CDR3 is 12 residues long. V lost 3 bases, J lost 8 bases, and 3 bases stayed unmatched. The germline gives CDR1 SQVTM, CDR2 ANQGSEA. The CDR3 sequence is CSVESGGDEQFF. The CDR3 bases are TGCAGCGTTGAGTCCGGGGGGGATGAGCAGTTCTTC.

The CDR3: CASSQALVSEQYF. The CDR3 DNA sequence: TGTGCCAGCAGCCAAGCACTAGTGTCTGAGCAGTACTTC. The chain combines TRBV14 with TRBJ2-7; possibly TRBD2 for D (5 bases). The ends were cut back, 1 base at V and 7 bases at J, with 11 bases in the middle. The CDR3 is made up of 13 amino acids. Germline lookup yields CDR1 SGHDN and CDR2 FVKESK.

J is TRBJ1-1 and V is TRBV29-1; D gene uncertain. In germline, CDR1 is SQVTM, CDR2 ANQGSEA. The CDR3 has 11 amino acids. V lost 6 bases and J lost 5, with 10 bases in between. The CDR3 loop reads CSVRPGTEAFF. The CDR3 DNA sequence: TGCAGCGTCCGCCCGGGAACTGAAGCTTTCTTT.

The sample holds one count of this clone. The chain couples TRBV2 to TRBJ1-2; D ambiguous. Per germline, CDR1 SNHLY and CDR2 FYNNEI. The V gene lost 6 bases and the J gene lost 8 bases, with 16 bases spanning the gap. This CDR3 is built from 13 residues. The CDR3 DNA is TGTGCCAGCAGGGGGTTCGGGAGGACGGGCTACACCTTC. Encoded protein: CASRGFGRTGYTF.

V usage is TRBV29-1 and J usage is TRBJ2-3; 10 bases line up with TRBD1. In germline, CDR1 is SQVTM, CDR2 ANQGSEA. CDR3 length: 14 residues. J was trimmed by 4 bases and V by 3 bases; bases with no gene match: 4. CDR3 protein: CSVEGQGSPDTQYF. In nucleotides, the CDR3 is TGCAGCGTTGAGGGACAGGGGTCCCCAGATACGCAGTATTTT.

The chain uses TRBV5-4 and TRBJ2-7; 9 bases line up with TRBD1. Germline-derived CDR1 and CDR2 are SGHNT and YYREEE (reference sequence). This CDR3 region has 15 residues. The ends lost 2 bases at V and 1 base at J; junction bases unmatched: 4. CDR3 sequence (DNA): TGTGCCAGCAGCTTAGACAGGGGGGGGTCCTACGAGCAGTACTTC. This gives the protein CASSLDRGGSYEQYF.

V gene TRBV3-1 (or the pseudogene TRBV3-2) combines with J gene TRBJ2-5; 13 nucleotides line up with TRBD2. V gave up 0 bases and J gave up 2 bases; unmatched junction bases: 9. The CDR3 runs 19 residues. The germline V gene encodes CDR1 LGHDT and CDR2 YNNKEL (reference sequence). CDR3 sequence (DNA): TGTGCCAGCAGCCAAGATTGGACTAGCGGGAGATACCAACAAGAGACCCAGTACTTC. The encoded protein is CASSQDWTSGRYQQETQYF.

J is TRBJ1-2 and V is TRBV9; 7 bases agree with TRBD1. CDR1 is SGDLS, CDR2 YYNGEE, per germline. The CDR3 is 12 residues long. V shed 4 bases, J shed 8 bases, and the junction held 5 bases outside the gene matches. CDR3 amino acids: CASSPRGQGYTF. CDR3 sequence (DNA): TGTGCCAGCAGCCCGAGGGGGCAGGGCTACACCTTC.

CDR3 residues: CASCSGGGLNTQYF. CDR3 sequence (DNA): TGTGCCAGTTGTAGCGGGGGGGGCCTCAATACGCAGTATTTT. The chain employs TRBV2 and TRBJ2-3; 11 nucleotides line up with TRBD2. CDR3 length: 14 residues. V lost 9 bases and J lost 7; bases outside the gene matches: 9. Germline assignment: CDR1 SNHLY and CDR2 FYNNEI.

V is TRBV6-5 and J is TRBJ2-2; D is perhaps TRBD2 (5 bases). Trimming removed 0 bases from V and 2 bases from J, with 7 bases in between. The CDR3 covers 15 residues. Germline loops: CDR1 MNHEY, CDR2 SVGAGI. The CDR3 nucleotides read TGTGCCAGCAGTTACTCGAGGGCAAACACCGGGGAGCTGTTTTTT. Translation gives CASSYSRANTGELFF.

V gene TRBV6-1 combines with J gene TRBJ2-3; D may be TRBD2 (5 bases). Per the germline V gene, CDR1 is MNHNS and CDR2 is SASEGT. This CDR3 is 15 amino acids long. V lost 2 bases to trimming and J lost 2 bases, with 11 bases between them. This CDR3 reads CASSEFGGLTDTQYF. Here the CDR3 DNA reads TGTGCCAGCAGTGAATTCGGAGGACTCACAGATACGCAGTATTTT.

The chain is built from TRBV14 and TRBJ1-2; D is uncertain. Per germline, CDR1 SGHDN and CDR2 FVKESK. The CDR3 consists of 15 residues. V was clipped by 0 bases and J by 4 bases, with 12 bases between them. CDR3 region: CASSQDAHRTYGYTF. CDR3 nucleotide sequence: TGTGCCAGCAGCCAAGATGCGCACCGCACCTATGGCTACACCTTC.

The chain uses TRBV12-5 and TRBJ1-2; 7 positions match TRBD1. The J segment lost 3 bases and the V segment lost 0 bases, leaving 25 bases of the junction unmatched. The CDR3 has 22 residues. Germline loops: CDR1 LGHNT, CDR2 FRNRAP. CDR3 region: CASGLVLADFGVKTGTDYGYTF. The CDR3 region has the DNA TGTGCTAGTGGTTTGGTTCTTGCGGACTTTGGTGTGAAGACAGGGACCGACTATGGCTACACCTTC.

The V and J genes are TRBV28 and TRBJ1-6, with no clear D. Trimming shortened V by 2 bases and J by 0 bases, and 8 bases separated the two germline ends. The germline V gene has CDR1 MDHEN and CDR2 SYDVKM. The CDR3 covers 16 residues. In DNA, the CDR3 is TGTGCCAGCAGTTTACACGGTAGCTCCTATAATTCACCCCTCCACTTT. Translation gives CASSLHGSSYNSPLHF.

As for this clone: This same CDR3 is encoded by further DNA sequences in the sample. CDR3 coding DNA: TGTGCCATCAGGGGGGGACAGGGGGAGAACACTGAAGCTTTCTTT. Translation: CAIRGGQGENTEAFF. The J gene is TRBJ1-1, the V gene TRBV10-3, with 11 bases that match TRBD1. The CDR3 extends over 15 amino acids. Trimming cost V 6 bases and J 1 base; bases outside gene matches: 4. Germline V CDR1 and CDR2: ENHRY, SYGVKD.

This chain connects TRBV10-3 to TRBJ2-7, with 11 bases that match TRBD2. Trimming removed 2 bases from V and 5 bases from J; junction bases left unmatched: 5. Germline lookup yields CDR1 ENHRY and CDR2 SYGVKD. The CDR3 consists of 15 residues. CDR3: CAISEGSGGADEQYF. The CDR3 nucleotides read TGTGCCATCAGTGAGGGTAGCGGGGGGGCTGACGAGCAGTACTTC.

This chain joins TRBV3-1 (or the pseudogene TRBV3-2) and TRBJ2-5; 9 nucleotides match TRBD2. Germline CDR1 LGHDT, CDR2 YNNKEL (reference sequence). The CDR3 has 19 residues. Trimming removed 1 base from V and 2 bases from J; junction bases left unmatched: 14. Here the CDR3 DNA reads TGTGCCAGCAGCCAAGCCCTCCTAGCGGGAATTGGGACACAAGAGACCCAGTACTTC. Residues: CASSQALLAGIGTQETQYF.